These 21 T cell receptor beta chains were all obtained from the same sample, sequenced in a study of breast tumors, draining lymph nodes, adjacent tissues. Axillary draining lymph nodes of breast cancer patients supplied the node samples. One entry per CDR3 protein, called by TCRdb with MiXCR from the multiplex PCR reads. The sample carries about 230,000 distinct CDR3 sequences, about 30% recorded once. Material: axillary lymph node tissue. These receptor sequences come from a female donor with breast cancer. Some clones in this sample may be carry-over from other donors' samples.

This clonotype has ten or more counts. V usage is TRBV6-5 and J usage is TRBJ1-2, with no clear D. CDR3 length equals 13 residues. Trimming removed 0 bases from V and 7 bases from J, with 9 bases in between. CDR1 and CDR2 from the germline V gene are MNHEY and SVGAGI. The CDR3 coding sequence is TGTGCCAGCAGTTACTCGCAGTCTGCTGGCTACACCTTC. Amino acid sequence: CASSYSQSAGYTF.

This chain joins TRBV6-5 and TRBJ2-6, with D perhaps TRBD2 (6 bases). There are 16 residues in the CDR3. Trimming cost V 4 bases and J 0 bases, with 10 bases left between them. CDR1 is MNHEY, CDR2 SVGAGI, per germline. The CDR3 region is CASSSDGSSGANVLTF. The CDR3 nucleotides read TGTGCCAGCAGTTCGGACGGGAGCTCTGGGGCCAACGTCCTGACTTTC.

This clonotype came up a few times. A much more abundant neighbour one base away suggests this may be a read error. The chain combines TRBV11-2 with TRBJ2-1; D unclear. CDR1 SGHAT and CDR2 FQNNGV come from the germline V gene. The CDR3 covers 13 residues. CDR3 nucleotides: TGTGCCAGCGGCTTAGTAGGGTACAATGAGCAGTTCTTC. It specifies CASGLVGYNEQFF.

This clonotype was found many times. The J gene is TRBJ2-3, the V gene TRBV7-6, with TRBD2 matching 10 bases. After removal of 6 bases from V and 2 bases from J, the junction contained 8 bases not matched to a gene. The CDR3 has 16 amino acids. The V gene's germline CDR1 is SGHVS and CDR2 FNYEAQ. DNA for the CDR3: TGTGCCAGCAGAAGGACTAGCGGAGCCTTCACAGATACGCAGTATTTT. Translated, it gives CASRRTSGAFTDTQYF.

The chain has TRBV7-2 and TRBJ2-5, with D maybe TRBD2 (5 bases). The germline V gene encodes CDR1 SGHTA and CDR2 FQGNSA. There are 14 residues in the CDR3. The ends were cut back, 5 bases at V and 2 bases at J, with 12 bases in the middle. Written as DNA, the CDR3 is TGTGCCAGCAGCGCCGGGATTTTTCAAGAGACCCAGTACTTC. The encoded protein is CASSAGIFQETQYF. The entire variable domain, with the rest obtained from reference TRBV7-2 and TRBJ2-5, is as follows: GAGVSQSPSNKVTEKGKDVELRCDPISGHTALYWYRQSLGQGLEFLIYFQGNSAPDKSGLPSDRFSAERTGGSVSTLTIQRTQQEDSAVYLCASSAGIFQETQYFGPGTRLLVL.

With regard to this clonotype: A much larger clone is a single base away; this may be a read error. The gene calls are TRBV6-6 and TRBJ2-1; D gene uncertain. Trimming shortened V by 10 bases and J by 6 bases, and 13 bases separated the two germline ends. This CDR3 spans 12 amino acids. Looked up from germline, CDR1 is MNHNY and CDR2 is SVGAGI (reference sequence). The CDR3 reads CATSRSANEQFF. For the CDR3, the DNA is TGTGCCACTTCTCGCTCGGCCAATGAGCAGTTCTTC.

The chain employs TRBV7-8 and TRBJ2-7, with 11 bases identical to TRBD2. Germline V lookup: CDR1 SGHVS, CDR2 FQNEAQ. Trimming cost V 5 bases and J 3 bases; bases outside gene matches: 9. The CDR3 contains 16 residues. For the CDR3, the DNA is TGTGCCAGCAGCAGCGGCGGGACTAGCGGCTTCTACGAGCAGTACTTC. Its protein is CASSSGGTSGFYEQYF. The full variable domain, completed using reference TRBV7-8 and TRBJ2-7, is GAGVSQSPRYKVAKRGQDVALRCDPISGHVSLFWYQQALGQGPEFLTYFQNEAQLDKSGLPSDRFFAERPEGSVSTLKIQRTQQEDSAVYLCASSSGGTSGFYEQYFGPGTRLTVT.

To note about this clonotype: The germline gene is not matched at one end of the junction; a read error may be the cause. The chain combines TRBV2 with TRBJ2-2, with D tentatively TRBD1 (7 bases). Germline assignment: CDR1 SNHLY and CDR2 FYNNEI. The CDR3 runs 15 residues. CDR3 residues: CASSVRDRVSGGLLF. In nucleotides, the CDR3 is TGTGCCAGCAGTGTCCGGGACCGAGTGTCAGGGGGGCTGCTTTTT.

This clonotype rates as medium-sized. V usage is TRBV24-1 and J usage is TRBJ2-1, with a possible D match to TRBD2 (7 bases). Germline V CDR1 and CDR2: KGHDR, SFDVKD. The V end was cut by 4 bases, the J end by 3 bases, with 15 bases between. The CDR3 is 16 amino acids. CDR3 nucleotide sequence: TGTGCCACCAGTGACCTCAGGGGCGGGAGCTACAATGAGCAGTTCTTC. This translates into CATSDLRGGSYNEQFF.

This clonotype was seen repeatedly, ten times or more. V is TRBV5-1 and J is TRBJ2-2; D is uncertain. CDR1 SGHRS and CDR2 YFSETQ come from the germline V gene. Between the trimmed V and J ends, which lost 2 bases and 7 bases, there was a span of 9 bases. The CDR3 totals 13 residues. The chain's CDR3 is CASSFRADGELFF. The CDR3 region has the DNA TGCGCCAGCAGCTTTAGGGCCGACGGGGAGCTGTTTTTT.

This clonotype has only a few counts. Given a much more abundant clone one base away, this may be a read error. The V gene is TRBV12-5, the J gene TRBJ1-3; possibly TRBD1 for D (5 bases). The V end was cut by 3 bases, the J end by 0 bases, with 12 bases between. The CDR3 sequence is 16 residues long. Germline V gene data show CDR1 as LGHNT and CDR2 as FRNRAP. CDR3 nucleotide sequence: TGTGCTAGTGGTTTCTCCGGGACGACCTCTGGAAACACCATATATTTT. Amino acids: CASGFSGTTSGNTIYF.

The V and J genes are TRBV15 and TRBJ1-2; D ambiguous. Trimming left V 3 bases short and J 8 bases short, with 16 bases between. CDR3 length: 14 amino acids. Germline lookup yields CDR1 LNHNV and CDR2 YYDKDF (reference sequence). CDR3 in DNA: TGTGCCACCAGCAGTGCTCATACGGGAGGAGGCTACACCTTC. It is translated as CATSSAHTGGGYTF.

The chain combines TRBV5-1 with TRBJ1-3; 11 nucleotides match TRBD1. This CDR3 contains 16 residues. CDR1 SGHRS and CDR2 YFSETQ come from the germline V gene. Germline trimming cut 4 bases from V and 9 bases from J; bases unmatched to any gene: 12. The CDR3 reads CASSRTGGSSGGTIYF. The CDR3 DNA reads as TGCGCCAGCAGCCGGACAGGGGGCTCCTCTGGAGGCACCATATATTTT. The entire variable domain, with the rest obtained from reference TRBV5-1 and TRBJ1-3, is as follows: KAGVTQTPRYLIKTRGQQVTLSCSPISGHRSVSWYQQTPGQGLQFLFEYFSETQRNKGNFPGRFSGRQFSNSRSEMNVSTLELGDSALYLCASSRTGGSSGGTIYFGEGSWLTVV.

This clonotype was counted ten times or more. V gene TRBV12-3 or TRBV12-4 combines with J gene TRBJ2-7, with D tentatively TRBD2 (5 bases). V lost 2 bases, J lost 2 bases, and 10 bases lay in between. The CDR3 runs 14 residues. CDR3 nucleotides: TGTGCCAGCAGTTTAAACAACGGGGCCTACGAGCAGTACTTC. Protein sequence: CASSLNNGAYEQYF.

This clonotype was counted many times. This rearrangement joins TRBV5-4 to TRBJ2-7, with TRBD1 as a possible D gene (5 bases). From germline, CDR1 is SGHNT and CDR2 YYREEE (reference sequence). The CDR3 totals 17 residues. The germline V and J ends were trimmed by 4 bases and 4 bases, with 24 bases remaining between them. CDR3: CASSRGGPTAQGYEQYF. CDR3 bases: TGTGCCAGCAGCCGAGGCGGACCGACAGCTCAGGGATACGAGCAGTACTTC. The full variable domain, its missing parts supplied by reference TRBV5-4 and TRBJ2-7, is ETGVTQSPTHLIKTRGQQVTLRCSSQSGHNTVSWYQQALGQGPQFIFQYYREEENGRGNFPPRFSGLQFPNYSSELNVNALELDDSALYLCASSRGGPTAQGYEQYFGPGTRLTVT.

This clonotype was counted at least ten times. The rearrangement uses TRBV11-2 and TRBJ2-1; D ambiguous. V was clipped by 5 bases and J by 4 bases, with 12 bases between them. The length of the CDR3 is 14 residues. The germline V gene encodes CDR1 SGHAT and CDR2 FQNNGV. CDR3 sequence: CASSTDGQYNEQFF. The CDR3 coding sequence is TGTGCCAGCAGCACGGATGGGCAATACAATGAGCAGTTCTTC.

This clonotype was counted ten times or more. This rearrangement joins TRBV12-3 or TRBV12-4 to TRBJ2-1; D unresolved. This CDR3 has 11 amino acids. With 5 bases removed from V and 6 bases from J, the gap between germline ends came to 5 bases. The DNA of the CDR3 is TGTGCCAGCAGTATTCGCAATGAGCAGTTCTTC. Translation: CASSIRNEQFF.

The gene calls are TRBV12-3 or TRBV12-4 and TRBJ1-1; the D gene is possibly TRBD1 (5 bases). The CDR3 covers 14 residues. The ends were cut back, 5 bases at V and 5 bases at J, with 15 bases in the middle. The CDR3 sequence is CASSLRVGTTEAFF. CDR3 bases: TGTGCCAGCAGTCTCAGGGTCGGAACGACTGAAGCTTTCTTT.

CDR3: CSAKSYSNQPQHF. The CDR3 nucleotides are TGCAGTGCAAAGTCATATAGCAATCAGCCCCAGCATTTT. The chain combines TRBV20-1 with TRBJ1-5, with D hard to call. Trimming cost V 6 bases and J 0 bases, with 9 bases left between them. This CDR3 is built from 13 residues. The germline V gene encodes CDR1 DFQATT and CDR2 SNEGSKA (reference sequence).

This clonotype was observed at least ten times. This chain joins TRBV14 and TRBJ2-7, with 9 bases matching TRBD1. The germline gives CDR1 SGHDN, CDR2 FVKESK. J lost 5 bases, V lost 1 base, and 9 bases had no gene match. This CDR3 contains 16 residues. In nucleotides, the CDR3 is TGTGCCAGCAGCCAAGGGGGGACAGGGTATTGGGACGAGCAGTACTTC. It yields the protein CASSQGGTGYWDEQYF.

CDR3 sequence (DNA): TGTGCCACCAGTGATCCCGGGGGACTGAGAGAGAATACCTACGAGCAGTACTTC. It is translated as CATSDPGGLRENTYEQYF. The genes are TRBV24-1 and TRBJ2-7; maybe TRBD2 (6 bases). Between the trimmed V and J ends, which lost 3 bases and 2 bases, there was a span of 22 bases. The CDR3 is 18 amino acids. Germline V gene sequence: CDR1 KGHDR, CDR2 SFDVKD.